The rows below give T cell receptor beta chains drawn from one sample of a study of T cell repertoires in cytomegalovirus infection. A single record per CDR3 protein comes from TCRdb applying MiXCR to the reads. In the table there are about 920,000 distinct CDR3 sequences, around 32% of which are singletons. No antigens are known for them. This sample comprised cultured CD8+ T cells from PBMCs, obtained from culture after CMV antigen stimulation. These receptors were taken from a human donor in good health (CMV status not recorded). Some clones in this sample may be carry-over from other donors' samples. CDR3s include the opening cysteine and the closing phenylalanine or tryptophan. D genes are given only for firm matches. Size is stated for part of the rows, as once, few or many counts, or as a class when the clone is expanded.

clone size: NA; D gene: TRBD1; J gene: TRBJ2-7; V gene: TRBV12-3/TRBV12-4; CDR3 length: 15; CDR3 protein: CASSFQTTGMGEQYF; CDR3 DNA: TGTGCCAGCAGTTTCCAGACGACAGGGATGGGCGAGCAGTACTTC
clone size: NA; D gene: NA; J gene: TRBJ2-1; V gene: TRBV5-4; CDR3 length: 15; CDR3 protein: CASSYGAGLGNEQFF; CDR3 DNA: TGTGCCAGCAGCTACGGGGCAGGGCTGGGCAATGAGCAGTTCTTC
clone size: NA; D gene: NA; J gene: TRBJ1-3; V gene: TRBV27; CDR3 length: 15; CDR3 protein: CASSIDNDSGNTIYF; CDR3 DNA: TGTGCCAGCAGTATAGACAACGACTCTGGAAACACCATATATTTT
clone size: NA; D gene: TRBD2; J gene: TRBJ2-1; V gene: TRBV7-6; CDR3 length: 15; CDR3 protein: CASSFGTSGASEQFF; CDR3 DNA: TGTGCCAGCAGCTTCGGGACTAGCGGGGCGTCTGAGCAGTTCTTC
clone size: few; D gene: TRBD1; J gene: TRBJ2-1; V gene: TRBV24-1; CDR3 length: 13; CDR3 protein: CATSDRGRNEQFF; CDR3 DNA: TGTGCCACCAGTGACAGGGGGCGGAATGAGCAGTTCTTC
clone size: NA; D gene: NA; J gene: TRBJ2-4; V gene: TRBV4-3; CDR3 length: 16; CDR3 protein: CASSQGSGTTQNIQYF; CDR3 DNA: TGCGCCAGCAGCCAAGGGTCCGGGACGACCCAAAACATTCAGTACTTC
clone size: NA; D gene: TRBD1; J gene: TRBJ1-4; V gene: TRBV7-2; CDR3 length: 14; CDR3 protein: CASSSNRGQEKLFF; CDR3 DNA: TGTGCCAGCAGCTCAAACAGGGGGCAGGAAAAACTGTTTTTT
clone size: NA; D gene: NA; J gene: TRBJ2-3; V gene: TRBV7-6; CDR3 length: 14; CDR3 protein: CASSFGADTDTQCF; CDR3 DNA: TGTGCCAGCAGCTTCGGAGCGGACACAGATACGCAGTGTTTT
clone size: few; D gene: NA; J gene: TRBJ2-2; V gene: TRBV6-2/TRBV6-3; CDR3 length: 13; CDR3 protein: CASSYTLTGELFF; CDR3 DNA: TGTGCCAGCAGTTACACCCTCACCGGGGAGCTGTTTTTT
clone size: many; D gene: NA; J gene: TRBJ1-5; V gene: TRBV7-9; CDR3 length: 20; CDR3 protein: CASSSRGPPRLAPLNQPQHF; CDR3 DNA: TGTGCCAGCAGCTCCCGGGGCCCACCAAGGCTGGCCCCTCTCAATCAGCCCCAGCATTTT
clone size: few; D gene: TRBD1; J gene: TRBJ2-7; V gene: TRBV6-5; CDR3 length: 19; CDR3 protein: CASSYSWSGGQGPSYEQYF; CDR3 DNA: TGTGCCAGCAGTTACTCGTGGTCCGGGGGACAGGGCCCCTCCTACGAGCAGTACTTC
clone size: NA; D gene: NA; J gene: TRBJ2-3; V gene: TRBV7-9; CDR3 length: 17; CDR3 protein: CASSRSGRTRTTDTQYF; CDR3 DNA: TGTGCCAGCAGCCGCTCGGGGAGGACGCGGACCACAGATACGCAGTATTTT
clone size: many; D gene: NA; J gene: TRBJ1-6; V gene: TRBV29-1; CDR3 length: 14; CDR3 protein: CSVRPGGNNSPLHF; CDR3 DNA: TGCAGCGTTCGCCCGGGGGGGAATAATTCACCCCTCCACTTT
clone size: NA; D gene: NA; J gene: TRBJ1-5; V gene: TRBV27; CDR3 length: 13; CDR3 protein: CASSDLGGQPQHF; CDR3 DNA: TGTGCCAGCAGTGATCTCGGAGGACAGCCCCAGCATTTT
clone size: NA; D gene: NA; J gene: TRBJ2-1; V gene: TRBV7-9; CDR3 length: 15; CDR3 protein: CASSLVVRSANEQFF; CDR3 DNA: TGTGCCAGCAGCTTAGTGGTAAGAAGTGCTAATGAGCAGTTCTTC
clone size: NA; D gene: NA; J gene: TRBJ1-4; V gene: TRBV27; CDR3 length: 14; CDR3 protein: CASSPRSLNEKLFF; CDR3 DNA: TGTGCCAGCAGCCCTCGAAGCCTTAATGAAAAACTGTTTTTT
clone size: NA; D gene: NA; J gene: TRBJ1-2; V gene: TRBV7-9; CDR3 length: 15; CDR3 protein: CASSRLLQANYGYTF; CDR3 DNA: TGTGCCAGCAGCCGATTGCTACAGGCTAACTATGGCTACACCTTC
clone size: few; D gene: TRBD2; J gene: TRBJ2-3; V gene: TRBV27; CDR3 length: 14; CDR3 protein: CASSFVGGRDTQYF; CDR3 DNA: TGTGCCAGCAGTTTTGTCGGGGGGAGGGATACGCAGTATTTT
clone size: NA; D gene: NA; J gene: TRBJ1-2; V gene: TRBV12-3/TRBV12-4; CDR3 length: 13; CDR3 protein: CASSFVRAYGCTF; CDR3 DNA: TGTGCCAGCAGTTTTGTCAGGGCCTATGGCTGCACCTTC
clone size: NA; D gene: TRBD2; J gene: TRBJ2-1; V gene: TRBV3-1; CDR3 length: 17; CDR3 protein: CASSQDQSLAGVNEQFF; CDR3 DNA: TGTGCCAGCAGCCAAGATCAGAGTCTAGCGGGGGTAAATGAGCAGTTCTTC
clone size: few; D gene: NA; J gene: TRBJ1-1; V gene: TRBV7-2; CDR3 length: 14; CDR3 protein: CASSLSGANPEAFF; CDR3 DNA: TGTGCCAGCAGCTTATCTGGCGCTAACCCTGAAGCTTTCTTT
clone size: many; D gene: NA; J gene: TRBJ2-1; V gene: TRBV7-2; CDR3 length: 12; CDR3 protein: CASSRGYREQFF; CDR3 DNA: TGTGCCAGCAGCCGAGGGTATAGGGAGCAGTTCTTC
clone size: NA; D gene: TRBD1; J gene: TRBJ1-5; V gene: TRBV20-1; CDR3 length: 14; CDR3 protein: CSAKTGFSNQPQHF; CDR3 DNA: TGCAGTGCTAAGACAGGGTTTAGCAATCAGCCCCAGCATTTT
clone size: many; D gene: NA; J gene: TRBJ1-3; V gene: TRBV7-8; CDR3 length: 15; CDR3 protein: CASRGDGNSGNTIYF; CDR3 DNA: TGTGCCAGCAGAGGGGACGGTAACTCTGGAAACACCATATATTTT
clone size: NA; D gene: NA; J gene: TRBJ1-1; V gene: TRBV2; CDR3 length: 14; CDR3 protein: CASSEAYKDTEAFF; CDR3 DNA: TGTGCCAGCAGTGAAGCGTACAAGGACACTGAAGCTTTCTTT
clone size: NA; D gene: NA; J gene: TRBJ2-3; V gene: TRBV11-2; CDR3 length: 16; CDR3 protein: CASSAWSAGPPDTRYF; CDR3 DNA: TGTGCCAGCAGCGCCTGGTCGGCGGGTCCGCCAGATACGCGGTATTTT
clone size: few; D gene: NA; J gene: TRBJ2-2; V gene: TRBV27; CDR3 length: 16; CDR3 protein: CASSFLRPGGTGELFF; CDR3 DNA: TGTGCCAGCAGTTTTCTTCGACCAGGAGGCACCGGGGAGCTGTTTTTT
clone size: many; D gene: TRBD1; J gene: TRBJ1-1; V gene: TRBV27; CDR3 length: 15; CDR3 protein: CASSPGQFMNTEAFF; CDR3 DNA: TGTGCCAGCAGTCCGGGACAGTTCATGAACACTGAAGCTTTCTTT
clone size: NA; D gene: TRBD1; J gene: TRBJ2-3; V gene: TRBV12-3/TRBV12-4; CDR3 length: 13; CDR3 protein: CASSPTGGPTQYF; CDR3 DNA: TGTGCCAGCAGCCCTACAGGGGGCCCGACGCAGTATTTT
clone size: NA; D gene: TRBD2; J gene: TRBJ2-2; V gene: TRBV5-3; CDR3 length: 18; CDR3 protein: CASGIGLAGGPNTGELFF; CDR3 DNA: TGTGCCAGCGGGATCGGACTAGCGGGGGGGCCTAACACCGGGGAGCTGTTTTTT
clone size: many; D gene: NA; J gene: TRBJ1-1; V gene: TRBV6-2/TRBV6-3; CDR3 length: 14; CDR3 protein: CASSYKVGGTEAFF; CDR3 DNA: TGTGCCAGCAGTTACAAGGTTGGGGGCACTGAAGCTTTCTTT
clone size: few; D gene: NA; J gene: TRBJ1-2; V gene: TRBV28; CDR3 length: 14; CDR3 protein: CASSSTVFGYGYTF; CDR3 DNA: TGTGCCAGCAGTTCCACTGTATTCGGATATGGCTACACCTTC
clone size: many; D gene: NA; J gene: TRBJ1-1; V gene: TRBV7-9; CDR3 length: 14; CDR3 protein: CASSPETGSTEAFF; CDR3 DNA: TGTGCCAGCAGCCCAGAAACAGGCTCTACTGAAGCTTTCTTT
clone size: NA; D gene: NA; J gene: TRBJ2-1; V gene: TRBV7-9; CDR3 length: 13; CDR3 protein: CASSLGTQNEQFF; CDR3 DNA: TGTGCCAGCAGCTTAGGGACCCAGAATGAGCAGTTCTTC
clone size: few; D gene: NA; J gene: TRBJ2-1; V gene: TRBV6-6; CDR3 length: 13; CDR3 protein: CASSYEGFEREFF; CDR3 DNA: TGTGCCAGCAGTTACGAGGGGTTTGAACGGGAGTTCTTC
clone size: NA; D gene: NA; J gene: TRBJ2-5; V gene: TRBV7-2; CDR3 length: 14; CDR3 protein: CASSLGAGKETQYF; CDR3 DNA: TGTGCCAGCAGCTTGGGGGCGGGGAAAGAGACCCAGTACTTC
clone size: few; D gene: NA; J gene: TRBJ2-3; V gene: TRBV27; CDR3 length: 15; CDR3 protein: CASSFITTIGDTQYF; CDR3 DNA: TGTGCCAGCAGTTTTATTACTACGATTGGGGATACGCAGTATTTT
clone size: few; D gene: NA; J gene: TRBJ2-7; V gene: TRBV20-1; CDR3 length: 13; CDR3 protein: CSARDDRSYEQYF; CDR3 DNA: TGCAGTGCTAGAGATGACAGGAGCTACGAGCAGTACTTC
clone size: many; D gene: NA; J gene: TRBJ2-1; V gene: TRBV7-2; CDR3 length: 15; CDR3 protein: CASSLGVGHFGEQFF; CDR3 DNA: TGTGCCAGCAGCTTAGGGGTTGGACACTTCGGTGAGCAGTTCTTC
clone size: many; D gene: TRBD1; J gene: TRBJ1-6; V gene: TRBV7-6; CDR3 length: 18; CDR3 protein: CASSPDRGQFSYNSPLHF; CDR3 DNA: TGTGCCAGCAGCCCGGACAGGGGCCAGTTCTCCTATAATTCACCCCTCCACTTT
clone size: NA; D gene: NA; J gene: TRBJ2-3; V gene: TRBV12-3/TRBV12-4; CDR3 length: 17; CDR3 protein: CASSLSRSGVKTDTQYF; CDR3 DNA: TGTGCCAGCAGTTTATCGAGGAGTGGGGTTAAGACAGATACGCAGTATTTT
clone size: NA; D gene: TRBD2; J gene: TRBJ2-3; V gene: TRBV10-3; CDR3 length: 16; CDR3 protein: CAISEPLAGGLDTQYF; CDR3 DNA: TGTGCCATCAGTGAACCCCTAGCGGGGGGGCTAGATACGCAGTATTTT
clone size: few; D gene: NA; J gene: TRBJ2-2; V gene: TRBV4-1; CDR3 length: 15; CDR3 protein: CASSQTRWTIGELFF; CDR3 DNA: TGCGCCAGCAGCCAAACCCGTTGGACGATCGGGGAGCTGTTTTTT
clone size: many; D gene: TRBD2; J gene: TRBJ2-5; V gene: TRBV12-3/TRBV12-4; CDR3 length: 18; CDR3 protein: CASSFEGGGSNEVETQYF; CDR3 DNA: TGTGCCAGCAGTTTTGAAGGCGGGGGATCGAACGAGGTGGAGACCCAGTACTTC
clone size: NA; D gene: NA; J gene: TRBJ2-5; V gene: TRBV27; CDR3 length: 18; CDR3 protein: CASSLRQGRGGFQETQYF; CDR3 DNA: TGTGCCAGCAGTCTAAGACAGGGAAGGGGGGGCTTCCAAGAGACCCAGTACTTC
clone size: few; D gene: NA; J gene: TRBJ2-2; V gene: TRBV9; CDR3 length: 19; CDR3 protein: CASSSHLGGGRVNVGELFF; CDR3 DNA: TGTGCCAGCAGCTCCCACCTTGGGGGGGGGCGCGTCAATGTCGGGGAGCTGTTTTTT
clone size: once; D gene: TRBD1; J gene: TRBJ2-1; V gene: TRBV6-8; CDR3 length: 18; CDR3 protein: CASELAGGPLPAYNEQFF; CDR3 DNA: TGTGCCAGCGAGTTGGCAGGGGGCCCCCTCCCAGCCTACAATGAGCAGTTCTTC
clone size: NA; D gene: TRBD1; J gene: TRBJ1-2; V gene: TRBV2; CDR3 length: 18; CDR3 protein: CASSEATTQDRGFYGYTF; CDR3 DNA: TGTGCCAGCAGTGAAGCGACGACCCAGGACAGGGGATTCTATGGCTACACCTTC
clone size: NA; D gene: NA; J gene: TRBJ1-1; V gene: TRBV7-4; CDR3 length: 13; CDR3 protein: CASFSFLKTEAFF; CDR3 DNA: TGTGCCAGCTTCAGCTTTCTGAAGACTGAAGCTTTCTTT
clone size: many; D gene: NA; J gene: TRBJ2-3; V gene: TRBV7-9; CDR3 length: 14; CDR3 protein: CASSRLRGTDTQYF; CDR3 DNA: TGTGCCAGCAGTCGCCTTAGGGGTACAGATACGCAGTATTTT
clone size: few; D gene: TRBD1; J gene: TRBJ2-7; V gene: TRBV7-9; CDR3 length: 15; CDR3 protein: CASSFAGTGGLEQYF; CDR3 DNA: TGTGCCAGCAGCTTCGCGGGGACAGGGGGACTCGAGCAGTACTTC
clone size: many; D gene: TRBD2; J gene: TRBJ2-3; V gene: TRBV7-6; CDR3 length: 16; CDR3 protein: CASSSRLAAATDTQYF; CDR3 DNA: TGTGCCAGCAGCTCCCGACTAGCGGCGGCAACAGATACGCAGTATTTT
clone size: NA; D gene: NA; J gene: TRBJ1-2; V gene: TRBV12-3/TRBV12-4; CDR3 length: 10; CDR3 protein: CAILNYGYTF; CDR3 DNA: TGTGCCATCCTTAACTATGGCTACACCTTC
clone size: many; D gene: TRBD1; J gene: TRBJ2-3; V gene: TRBV7-2; CDR3 length: 15; CDR3 protein: CASSRQGTSTDTQYF; CDR3 DNA: TGTGCCAGCAGCCGACAGGGAACCAGCACAGATACGCAGTATTTT